This TCR beta chain was observed in a study of CD8 T cells in ankylosing spondylitis. Study-wide results and limits: It was reported that disease-linked clones were significantly enriched in matched ankylosing spondylitis synovial fluid.

This clonotype was detected ten times or more. Antigen unknown. Using its own MiXCR run on the 5' RACE reads, TCRdb lists one record per CDR3 protein. This sample has approximately 90,000 distinct CDR3 sequences, with about 8.3% found just once. The sample consisted of blood, either unsorted or a sorted T cell fraction (not recorded which). This clonotype was obtained from a male donor with ankylosing spondylitis or in good health (not recorded which).

The CDR3 loop reads CASSSPGLGGRDTQYF. In DNA form, the CDR3 reads TGTGCCAGCAGCTCCCCCGGTTTGGGGGGGCGGGATACGCAGTATTTT. The V gene is TRBV7-2, the J gene TRBJ2-3; possible D gene TRBD2, 7 bases. V lost 4 bases to trimming and J lost 6 bases, with 20 bases between them. Per the germline V gene, CDR1 is SGHTA and CDR2 is FQGNSA. The CDR3 totals 16 residues.